This entry lists 20 T cell receptor beta chains sequenced from one sample in a study of blood T cell repertoires in COVID-19. The method was immunoSEQ multiplex PCR; TCRdb's version includes in-frame clones alone and lacks a portion of them. The sample yields about 220,000 clones, approximately 85% seen once. The sample consisted of peripheral blood. Receptor source: a woman in her 70s with COVID-19, enrolled during active disease.

The chain couples TRBV4-1 to TRBJ2-7; D unclear. Looked up from germline, CDR1 is MGHRA and CDR2 is YSYEKL. V lost 3 bases and J lost 6, with 12 bases in between. The CDR3 is 13 residues long. This CDR3 is CASSHANGAEQYF. The CDR3 bases are TGCGCCAGCAGCCACGCGAACGGAGCCGAGCAGTACTTC.

CDR3 DNA sequence: TGTGCCAGCAGTTACATATCCTCCCAGGGACCCCAGCATTTT. It codes for CASSYISSQGPQHF. The chain is built from TRBV6-2 or TRBV6-3 and TRBJ1-5; D is possibly TRBD1 (5 bases). CDR3 length: 14 amino acids. The germline V and J ends were trimmed by 2 bases and 10 bases, with 15 bases remaining between them. Germline CDR1 MNHEY, CDR2 SVGEGT.

V and J are TRBV5-4 and TRBJ2-3; 8 bases fit TRBD2. CDR1 is SGHNT, CDR2 YYREEE, per germline (reference sequence). The V segment lost 4 bases and the J segment 3 bases; nucleotides outside the gene matches: 7. This CDR3 is built from 15 residues. CDR3 sequence (DNA): TGTGCCAGCAGCAGAAAAGCGGGGGCGACAGATACGCAGTATTTT. Protein product: CASSRKAGATDTQYF. The full variable domain, with the rest looked up from reference TRBV5-4 and TRBJ2-3, is ETGVTQSPTHLIKTRGQQVTLRCSSQSGHNTVSWYQQALGQGPQFIFQYYREEENGRGNFPPRFSGLQFPNYSSELNVNALELDDSALYLCASSRKAGATDTQYFGPGTRLTVL.

This clone appeared a single time. J is TRBJ2-3 and V is TRBV24-1; 9 bases map to TRBD2. V dropped 0 bases and J dropped 3; count of bases not matched to a gene: 3. CDR1 KGHDR and CDR2 SFDVKD come from the germline V gene. This CDR3 comprises 16 residues. The CDR3 DNA is TGTGCCACCAGTGATTTGCCTAGCGGGGAGACAGATACGCAGTATTTT. Encoded protein: CATSDLPSGETDTQYF.

The sample holds one count of this clone. The chain joins TRBV6-5 to TRBJ2-1; 8 bases are a match to TRBD1. This CDR3 has 13 residues. V was clipped by 6 bases and J by 7 bases; unmatched bases: 5. Germline V gene data show CDR1 as MNHEY and CDR2 as SVGAGI. The chain's CDR3 is CASSTGGVNEQFF. As DNA, the CDR3 is TGTGCCAGCAGCACAGGGGGTGTAAATGAGCAGTTCTTC.

The CDR3 sequence: CASSHPGQGRVGGYTF. The CDR3 nucleotides are TGCGCCAGCAGCCATCCGGGACAGGGGCGCGTAGGGGGCTACACCTTC. The chain links TRBV4-1 to TRBJ1-2, with 10 nucleotides matching TRBD1. V lost 3 bases and J lost 8; bases outside the gene matches: 12. This CDR3 comprises 16 residues. Per germline, CDR1 MGHRA and CDR2 YSYEKL.

V gene TRBV3-1 (or the pseudogene TRBV3-2) combines with J gene TRBJ1-4; TRBD1 aligns across 8 bases. Per the germline V gene, CDR1 is LGHDT and CDR2 is YNNKEL (reference sequence). The CDR3 runs to 13 residues. With 8 bases clipped from V and 4 bases from J, the junction kept 3 bases outside the gene matches. This CDR3 is CASRDRYNEKLFF. The CDR3 region has the DNA TGTGCCAGCCGGGACAGGTATAATGAAAAACTGTTTTTT.

The rearrangement links TRBV30 to TRBJ1-6; possible D gene TRBD1, 5 bases. Germline assignment: CDR1 GTSNPN and CDR2 SVGIG (reference sequence). V gave up 4 bases and J gave up 2 bases, with 9 bases separating them. CDR3 length equals 14 residues. CDR3 loop: CAWTGRAYNSPLHF. The CDR3 DNA follows: TGTGCCTGGACTGGCAGGGCCTATAATTCACCCCTCCACTTT.

This chain connects TRBV21-1 to TRBJ1-2. TRBV21-1 is noted as a pseudogene. The CDR3 length is 16 residues. In nucleotides, the CDR3 is TGTGCCAGCAGCAAAGCACCCGGGGTCACAAACTATGGCTACACCTTC. Its translation: CASSKAPGVTNYGYTF.

In this sample, this clone turned up once. This chain joins TRBV12-3 or TRBV12-4 and TRBJ1-1; D is unresolved. This CDR3 is 11 amino acids long. Trimming stripped 4 bases from V and 6 bases from J, with 6 bases between. The CDR3 bases are TGTGCCAGCAGTTCATTTTCTGAAGCTTTCTTT. Amino acid sequence: CASSSFSEAFF.

The genes are TRBV19 and TRBJ2-1; 12 positions match TRBD2. This CDR3 comprises 17 residues. J lost 2 bases, V lost 3 bases, and 5 bases had no gene match. CDR1 is LNHDA and CDR2 is SQIVND in the germline V gene (reference sequence). The DNA for the CDR3 is TGTGCCAGTAGTATCGGACTAGCGGGGAATCCCTACAATGAGCAGTTCTTC. As protein: CASSIGLAGNPYNEQFF.

This chain links TRBV7-2 with TRBJ1-2, with D possibly matching TRBD1 (6 bases). The CDR3 is made up of 17 amino acids. The V end lost 5 bases, the J end lost 7 bases, and 26 bases lay between the germline ends. Germline-derived CDR1 and CDR2 are SGHTA and FQGNSA. The chain's CDR3 is CASSPPNGGGLRSGYTF. CDR3 nucleotide sequence: TGTGCCAGCAGCCCCCCCAACGGCGGGGGGCTTCGGAGTGGCTACACCTTC.

The rearrangement uses TRBV5-5 and TRBJ1-2, with D perhaps matching TRBD1 (5 bases). V shed 1 base and J shed 0 bases, with 16 bases lying between them. The CDR3 length is 17 residues. Per germline, CDR1 SGHKS and CDR2 YYEKEE (reference sequence). The chain's CDR3 is CASSLLGRRAANYGYTF. CDR3 bases: TGTGCCAGCAGCTTGCTCGGGCGCAGGGCGGCTAACTATGGCTACACCTTC. The variable domain in full, completed from reference TRBV5-5 and TRBJ1-2, reads DAGVTQSPTHLIKTRGQQVTLRCSPISGHKSVSWYQQVLGQGPQFIFQYYEKEERGRGNFPDRFSARQFPNYSSELNVNALLLGDSALYLCASSLLGRRAANYGYTFGSGTRLTVV.

The rearrangement links TRBV9 to TRBJ2-7; TRBD2 aligns across 11 bases. This CDR3 region has 15 residues. CDR1 is SGDLS and CDR2 is YYNGEE in the germline V gene. V lost 0 bases and J lost 7; bases outside the gene matches: 6. The CDR3 nucleotides are TGTGCCAGCAGCGTAGGACCGGGACTAGCGGAAGAGCAGTACTTC. Translated, it gives CASSVGPGLAEEQYF.

V is TRBV18 and J is TRBJ1-6; a weak D match, TRBD1 (6 bases). The CDR3 is 16 amino acids. Deletions cut 4 bases from V and 5 bases from J, with 15 bases between. CDR1 is KGHSH, CDR2 LQKENI, per germline. The CDR3 coding sequence is TGTGCCAGCTCACTTGGGGGGGCTGGAGATAATTCACCCCTCCACTTT. Translated, it gives CASSLGGAGDNSPLHF. Using reference TRBV18 and TRBJ1-6 for the parts outside the CDR3, the full variable domain is NAGVMQNPRHLVRRRGQEARLRCSPMKGHSHVYWYRQLPEEGLKFMVYLQKENIIDESGMPKERFSAEFPKEGPSILRIQQVVRGDSAAYFCASSLGGAGDNSPLHFGNGTRLTVT.

V gene TRBV5-1 combines with J gene TRBJ1-6, with D uncertain. This CDR3 region has 18 residues. Trimming took 0 bases from V and 6 from J, leaving 19 bases between them. From germline, CDR1 is SGHRS and CDR2 YFSETQ. The CDR3 loop reads CASSLAEGARISNSPLHF. DNA for the CDR3: TGCGCCAGCAGCTTGGCGGAAGGAGCGAGAATAAGTAATTCACCCCTCCACTTT.

The chain carries TRBV5-1 and TRBJ1-1, with D possibly being TRBD1 (6 bases). Trimming left V 2 bases short and J 1 base short, with 12 bases between. The length of the CDR3 is 15 residues. Germline V gene lookup returns CDR1 SGHRS and CDR2 YFSETQ. CDR3 amino acids: CASSLTEQGNTEAFF. For the CDR3, the DNA is TGCGCCAGCAGCTTAACGGAACAGGGGAACACTGAAGCTTTCTTT.

Only a few counts were recorded for this clone. The chain has TRBV7-9 and TRBJ2-7; 7 bases match TRBD2. The CDR3 spans 14 residues. Germline trimming cut 6 bases from V and 2 bases from J; bases unmatched to any gene: 7. Germline assignment: CDR1 SEHNR and CDR2 FQNEAQ (reference sequence). The CDR3 loop is CASRGPSGAYEQYF. CDR3 nucleotide sequence: TGTGCCAGCAGGGGGCCGAGCGGGGCCTACGAGCAGTACTTC.

The CDR3 spells CASSPLQGSQETQYF. The CDR3 region has the DNA TGTGCCAGTAGCCCGTTGCAGGGGTCTCAAGAGACCCAGTACTTC. This rearrangement joins TRBV19 to TRBJ2-5, with D maybe TRBD1 (6 bases). CDR3 size: 15 residues. Germline CDR1 is LNHDA and CDR2 is SQIVND (reference sequence). The V and J ends lost 6 bases and 2 bases respectively, with 16 bases between them.

The V gene is TRBV5-6, the J gene TRBJ1-5; D may be TRBD1 (5 bases). The CDR3 is made up of 15 amino acids. Germline lookup yields CDR1 SGHDT and CDR2 YYEEEE. Trimming stripped 0 bases from V and 2 bases from J, with 9 bases between. CDR3: CASSLEGDGNQPQHF. The CDR3 nucleotides read TGTGCCAGCAGCTTGGAAGGGGATGGCAATCAGCCCCAGCATTTT.